A single sample is the source of the 26 T cell receptor beta chains below, sequenced in a study of T-cell memory formation after mild COVID-19. TCRdb re-derived calls from the 5' RACE reads in MiXCR, one entry per CDR3 protein. Among roughly 450,000 distinct CDR3 sequences listed, over 15% were seen once. Source material: PBMCs or a T cell subset sorted from them (not recorded which). These receptors were obtained from an adult woman who had mild COVID-19 (a few samples of this study predate the infection). Cell type and time point are not known.

Ten or more counts support this clonotype. The V and J genes are TRBV7-9 and TRBJ1-5, with D perhaps matching TRBD1 (5 bases). Germline loops: CDR1 SEHNR, CDR2 FQNEAQ (reference sequence). Trimming removed 1 base from V and 0 bases from J, with 7 bases in between. CDR3 length: 15 amino acids. CDR3 residues: CASSLGGTSNQPQHF. The CDR3 DNA reads TGTGCCAGCAGCTTAGGGGGGACTAGCAATCAGCCCCAGCATTTT.

The sample holds one count of this clonotype. This sequence joins TRBV6-2 or TRBV6-3 and TRBJ1-3, with D perhaps matching TRBD1 (6 bases). The CDR3 length is 16 residues. Germline values: CDR1 MNHEY, CDR2 SVGEGT. V gave up 2 bases and J gave up 0 bases, with 11 bases separating them. The CDR3 spells CASSYDGQFSGNTIYF. In DNA form, the CDR3 reads TGTGCCAGCAGTTACGACGGACAGTTCTCTGGAAACACCATATATTTT.

V and J are TRBV7-2 and TRBJ2-7; 9 bases map to TRBD2. The germline V gene has CDR1 SGHTA and CDR2 FQGNSA. The junction had 8 bases not matched to a gene; V was cut back by 4 bases and J by 1 base. The CDR3 is 16 amino acids. The CDR3 loop reads CASSSSSGLASYEQYF. CDR3 DNA sequence: TGTGCCAGCAGCTCCTCTTCGGGACTAGCATCCTACGAGCAGTACTTC. The full variable domain, with the rest looked up from reference TRBV7-2 and TRBJ2-7, is GAGVSQSPSNKVTEKGKDVELRCDPISGHTALYWYRQSLGQGLEFLIYFQGNSAPDKSGLPSDRFSAERTGGSVSTLTIQRTQQEDSAVYLCASSSSSGLASYEQYFGPGTRLTVT.

J is TRBJ2-1 and V is TRBV4-2; D is perhaps TRBD2 (7 bases). Trimming took off 3 bases at V and 7 bases at J, with 13 bases between the two ends. Germline V CDR1 and CDR2: LGHNA, YNFKEQ. The length of the CDR3 is 14 residues. The CDR3 region is CASSQKQGGNEQFF. The CDR3 nucleotides read TGTGCCAGCAGCCAGAAACAGGGAGGGAATGAGCAGTTCTTC.

The chain uses TRBV12-3 or TRBV12-4 and TRBJ2-7, with a weak D call TRBD2 (5 bases). The CDR3 spans 14 residues. Trimming cost V 4 bases and J 0 bases, with 10 bases left between them. The CDR3 sequence is CASSSLDYSYEQYF. The CDR3 nucleotides read TGTGCCAGCAGTTCCCTCGACTACTCCTACGAGCAGTACTTC.

The V call is TRBV5-1, the J call TRBJ2-5, with 7 bases lining up with TRBD1. This CDR3 spans 16 amino acids. Per the germline V gene, CDR1 is SGHRS and CDR2 is YFSETQ. J gave up 5 bases and V 4 bases, and 14 bases lay outside the gene matches. The CDR3 spells CASSSGRPGGLETQYF. The CDR3 DNA reads as TGCGCCAGCAGCAGCGGTAGGCCAGGGGGTTTGGAGACCCAGTACTTC.

V and J are TRBV7-2 and TRBJ2-2, with D possibly being TRBD2 (5 bases). The CDR3 is 16 amino acids. V was cut by 1 base and J by 2 bases, with 11 bases left in between. In germline, CDR1 is SGHTA, CDR2 FQGNSA. This chain's CDR3 is CASSLGYGINTGELFF. DNA for the CDR3: TGTGCCAGCAGCTTAGGGTACGGGATTAACACCGGGGAGCTGTTTTTT.

This clonotype turned up a few times. The chain employs TRBV21-1 and TRBJ2-1. TRBV21-1 is a recognized pseudogene. This CDR3 comprises 13 residues. Here the CDR3 DNA reads TGTGCCAGCAGCAACTGCCCGAGAGGTGAGCAGTTCTTC. Its translation: CASSNCPRGEQFF.

Only a few counts were recorded for this clonotype. The chain has TRBV6-2 or TRBV6-3 and TRBJ2-1; perhaps TRBD2 as D (5 bases). The CDR3 spans 14 residues. The germline gives CDR1 MNHEY, CDR2 SVGEGT. V was cut by 6 bases and J by 4 bases, with 13 bases left in between. CDR3 bases: TGTGCCAGCAGCTATAGCGATACTTACAATGAGCAGTTCTTC. This gives the protein CASSYSDTYNEQFF.

This clonotype was picked up a small number of times. The J gene is TRBJ1-1, the V gene TRBV2, with D unresolved. The CDR3 runs to 12 residues. The germline V gene has CDR1 SNHLY and CDR2 FYNNEI. V was cut by 2 bases and J by 6 bases, with 7 bases left in between. CDR3 protein: CASSEREPEAFF. The CDR3 region has the DNA TGTGCCAGCAGTGAAAGGGAACCTGAAGCTTTCTTT.

The rearrangement joins TRBV12-3 or TRBV12-4 to TRBJ1-5; 7 bases are a match to TRBD1. The CDR3 runs 15 residues. After removal of 5 bases from V and 2 bases from J, the junction contained 6 bases not matched to a gene. The CDR3 is CASSVRGSGNQPQHF. CDR3 nucleotide sequence: TGTGCCAGCAGTGTCAGGGGGAGTGGCAATCAGCCCCAGCATTTT.

The chain uses TRBV24-1 and TRBJ2-1, with 8 bases fitting TRBD1. Trimming took 4 bases from V and 1 from J; bases not matched to a gene: 11. In germline, CDR1 is KGHDR, CDR2 SFDVKD. The CDR3 runs 18 residues. The DNA for the CDR3 is TGTGCCACCAGTGACCGACCGGGGACAGGCGGGTCCTACAATGAGCAGTTCTTC. This encodes CATSDRPGTGGSYNEQFF.

The gene calls are TRBV18 and TRBJ2-1; TRBD2 matches at 10 bases. Trimming cost V 6 bases and J 1 base; bases outside gene matches: 15. The CDR3 length is 19 residues. The germline gives CDR1 KGHSH, CDR2 LQKENI. In nucleotides, the CDR3 is TGTGCCAGCTCGCCAAAGCAGGGTAGCGGGGGGCCGTCCTACAATGAGCAGTTCTTC. Its translation: CASSPKQGSGGPSYNEQFF. The variable domain in full, with the rest retrieved from reference TRBV18 and TRBJ2-1, is NAGVMQNPRHLVRRRGQEARLRCSPMKGHSHVYWYRQLPEEGLKFMVYLQKENIIDESGMPKERFSAEFPKEGPSILRIQQVVRGDSAAYFCASSPKQGSGGPSYNEQFFGPGTRLTVL.

The chain joins TRBV20-1 to TRBJ2-3; 8 bases match TRBD2. V lost 2 bases, J lost 2 bases, and 3 bases stayed unmatched. The CDR3 contains 14 residues. CDR1 and CDR2 from the germline V gene are DFQATT and SNEGSKA (reference sequence). CDR3 sequence (DNA): TGCAGTGCTAGAATAGCGGGGTACACAGATACGCAGTATTTT. The encoded protein is CSARIAGYTDTQYF.

The sample holds one count of this clonotype. This chain connects TRBV4-2 to TRBJ2-2; 7 bases map to TRBD1. Per the germline V gene, CDR1 is LGHNA and CDR2 is YNFKEQ. J lost 1 base, V lost 8 bases, and 7 bases had no gene match. The CDR3 sequence is 15 residues long. Here the CDR3 reads CASGGQGVNTGELFF. CDR3 bases: TGTGCCAGCGGCGGGCAGGGGGTGAACACCGGGGAGCTGTTTTTT.

This clonotype was found a few times. The chain has TRBV9 and TRBJ1-2; tentatively, D is TRBD1 (6 bases). V lost 0 bases and J lost 4, with 13 bases in between. Per the germline V gene, CDR1 is SGDLS and CDR2 is YYNGEE. The CDR3 is made up of 15 amino acids. CDR3 region: CASSVEDSGTYGYTF. The CDR3 nucleotides are TGTGCCAGCAGCGTAGAGGACAGCGGTACCTATGGCTACACCTTC.

The rearrangement joins TRBV18 to TRBJ2-7, with D possibly matching TRBD1 (5 bases). V was pared by 6 bases and J by 2 bases, with 11 bases between. Germline V gives CDR1 KGHSH, CDR2 LQKENI. The CDR3 is 13 amino acids. The CDR3 loop reads CASSPRVTYEQYF. The CDR3 DNA is TGTGCCAGCTCTCCCAGGGTTACCTACGAGCAGTACTTC.

This chain connects TRBV7-2 to TRBJ2-3; D unclear. The ends were cut back, 7 bases at V and 3 bases at J, with 8 bases in the middle. This CDR3 has 12 amino acids. Germline CDR1 and CDR2: SGHTA and FQGNSA. The CDR3, as DNA: TGTGCCAGCAACTCCCCGACAGATACGCAGTATTTT. The encoded protein is CASNSPTDTQYF.

This clonotype was recorded at least ten times. The chain uses TRBV29-1 and TRBJ2-3; D unresolved. The CDR3 extends over 15 amino acids. CDR1 is SQVTM and CDR2 is ANQGSEA in the germline V gene. V lost 7 bases and J 2 bases, leaving 19 bases between the germline ends. The CDR3 sequence is CSADPTAGYTDTQYF. In DNA, the CDR3 is TGCAGCGCCGACCCAACGGCAGGCTACACAGATACGCAGTATTTT.

The table lists this clonotype with a few counts. The J gene is TRBJ2-7, the V gene TRBV6-2 or TRBV6-3, with D unresolved. The V end lost 7 bases, the J end lost 3 bases, and 16 bases lay between the germline ends. The CDR3 is 14 amino acids. Germline V gene data show CDR1 as MNHEY and CDR2 as SVGEGT. The CDR3 loop is CASTLDPDLYEQYF. The CDR3 DNA reads as TGTGCCAGCACTCTAGACCCAGACCTCTACGAGCAGTACTTC.

The CDR3 sequence: CASSQEPRTGEYGYTF. For the CDR3, the DNA is TGCGCCAGCAGCCAAGAACCCCGGACAGGGGAGTATGGCTACACCTTC. The J gene is TRBJ1-2, the V gene TRBV4-1, with TRBD1 identical over 9 bases. In germline, CDR1 is MGHRA, CDR2 YSYEKL. This CDR3 spans 16 amino acids. V gave up 0 bases and J gave up 5 bases; unmatched junction bases: 7.

The rearrangement joins TRBV30 to TRBJ2-1; 7 bases are a match to TRBD2. The CDR3 extends over 16 amino acids. The trim removed 1 base at V and 5 bases at J, leaving 11 bases unmatched. CDR1 GTSNPN and CDR2 SVGIG come from the germline V gene (reference sequence). The CDR3: CAWSDPGGGVHNEQFF. Here the CDR3 DNA reads TGTGCCTGGAGTGACCCTGGGGGGGGGGTACACAATGAGCAGTTCTTC. Supplemented by reference TRBV30 and TRBJ2-1, the full variable domain reads SQTIHQWPATLVQPVGSPLSLECTVEGTSNPNLYWYRQAAGRGLQLLFYSVGIGQISSEVPQNLSASRPQDRQFILSSKKLLLSDSGFYLCAWSDPGGGVHNEQFFGPGTRLTVL.

The genes are TRBV10-3 and TRBJ2-1; TRBD2 matches 14 bases. Trimming removed 7 bases from V and 7 bases from J; junction bases left unmatched: 9. The CDR3 covers 16 residues. The germline V gene encodes CDR1 ENHRY and CDR2 SYGVKD. The CDR3 spells CAITRTSGRPGNEQFF. DNA for the CDR3: TGTGCCATCACCCGGACTAGCGGGAGGCCGGGGAATGAGCAGTTCTTC.

Only a few counts were recorded for this clonotype. The chain combines TRBV3-1 with TRBJ2-1; TRBD2 matches at 14 bases. The CDR3 is made up of 15 amino acids. Germline assignment: CDR1 LGHDT and CDR2 YNNKEL (reference sequence). With 5 bases clipped from V and 8 bases from J, the junction kept 5 bases outside the gene matches. This CDR3 reads CASSSTSGGADEQFF. CDR3 sequence (DNA): TGTGCCAGCAGCTCGACTAGCGGGGGGGCGGATGAGCAGTTCTTC.

V and J are TRBV4-1 and TRBJ2-1; no reliable D call. The CDR3 is 14 residues long. Germline assignment: CDR1 MGHRA and CDR2 YSYEKL. V was pared by 0 bases and J by 3 bases, with 6 bases between. CDR3 loop: CASSQDVFYNEQFF. Here the CDR3 DNA reads TGCGCCAGCAGCCAAGATGTATTCTACAATGAGCAGTTCTTC.

This clonotype has just a few counts. The chain couples TRBV6-1 to TRBJ1-1; TRBD1 is a possible D gene (5 bases). CDR1 is MNHNS, CDR2 SASEGT, per germline. The CDR3 consists of 13 residues. The germline V and J ends were trimmed by 5 bases and 5 bases, with 12 bases remaining between them. Here the CDR3 reads CASSLNRITEAFF. As DNA, the CDR3 is TGTGCCAGCAGTTTAAACAGGATTACTGAAGCTTTCTTT.